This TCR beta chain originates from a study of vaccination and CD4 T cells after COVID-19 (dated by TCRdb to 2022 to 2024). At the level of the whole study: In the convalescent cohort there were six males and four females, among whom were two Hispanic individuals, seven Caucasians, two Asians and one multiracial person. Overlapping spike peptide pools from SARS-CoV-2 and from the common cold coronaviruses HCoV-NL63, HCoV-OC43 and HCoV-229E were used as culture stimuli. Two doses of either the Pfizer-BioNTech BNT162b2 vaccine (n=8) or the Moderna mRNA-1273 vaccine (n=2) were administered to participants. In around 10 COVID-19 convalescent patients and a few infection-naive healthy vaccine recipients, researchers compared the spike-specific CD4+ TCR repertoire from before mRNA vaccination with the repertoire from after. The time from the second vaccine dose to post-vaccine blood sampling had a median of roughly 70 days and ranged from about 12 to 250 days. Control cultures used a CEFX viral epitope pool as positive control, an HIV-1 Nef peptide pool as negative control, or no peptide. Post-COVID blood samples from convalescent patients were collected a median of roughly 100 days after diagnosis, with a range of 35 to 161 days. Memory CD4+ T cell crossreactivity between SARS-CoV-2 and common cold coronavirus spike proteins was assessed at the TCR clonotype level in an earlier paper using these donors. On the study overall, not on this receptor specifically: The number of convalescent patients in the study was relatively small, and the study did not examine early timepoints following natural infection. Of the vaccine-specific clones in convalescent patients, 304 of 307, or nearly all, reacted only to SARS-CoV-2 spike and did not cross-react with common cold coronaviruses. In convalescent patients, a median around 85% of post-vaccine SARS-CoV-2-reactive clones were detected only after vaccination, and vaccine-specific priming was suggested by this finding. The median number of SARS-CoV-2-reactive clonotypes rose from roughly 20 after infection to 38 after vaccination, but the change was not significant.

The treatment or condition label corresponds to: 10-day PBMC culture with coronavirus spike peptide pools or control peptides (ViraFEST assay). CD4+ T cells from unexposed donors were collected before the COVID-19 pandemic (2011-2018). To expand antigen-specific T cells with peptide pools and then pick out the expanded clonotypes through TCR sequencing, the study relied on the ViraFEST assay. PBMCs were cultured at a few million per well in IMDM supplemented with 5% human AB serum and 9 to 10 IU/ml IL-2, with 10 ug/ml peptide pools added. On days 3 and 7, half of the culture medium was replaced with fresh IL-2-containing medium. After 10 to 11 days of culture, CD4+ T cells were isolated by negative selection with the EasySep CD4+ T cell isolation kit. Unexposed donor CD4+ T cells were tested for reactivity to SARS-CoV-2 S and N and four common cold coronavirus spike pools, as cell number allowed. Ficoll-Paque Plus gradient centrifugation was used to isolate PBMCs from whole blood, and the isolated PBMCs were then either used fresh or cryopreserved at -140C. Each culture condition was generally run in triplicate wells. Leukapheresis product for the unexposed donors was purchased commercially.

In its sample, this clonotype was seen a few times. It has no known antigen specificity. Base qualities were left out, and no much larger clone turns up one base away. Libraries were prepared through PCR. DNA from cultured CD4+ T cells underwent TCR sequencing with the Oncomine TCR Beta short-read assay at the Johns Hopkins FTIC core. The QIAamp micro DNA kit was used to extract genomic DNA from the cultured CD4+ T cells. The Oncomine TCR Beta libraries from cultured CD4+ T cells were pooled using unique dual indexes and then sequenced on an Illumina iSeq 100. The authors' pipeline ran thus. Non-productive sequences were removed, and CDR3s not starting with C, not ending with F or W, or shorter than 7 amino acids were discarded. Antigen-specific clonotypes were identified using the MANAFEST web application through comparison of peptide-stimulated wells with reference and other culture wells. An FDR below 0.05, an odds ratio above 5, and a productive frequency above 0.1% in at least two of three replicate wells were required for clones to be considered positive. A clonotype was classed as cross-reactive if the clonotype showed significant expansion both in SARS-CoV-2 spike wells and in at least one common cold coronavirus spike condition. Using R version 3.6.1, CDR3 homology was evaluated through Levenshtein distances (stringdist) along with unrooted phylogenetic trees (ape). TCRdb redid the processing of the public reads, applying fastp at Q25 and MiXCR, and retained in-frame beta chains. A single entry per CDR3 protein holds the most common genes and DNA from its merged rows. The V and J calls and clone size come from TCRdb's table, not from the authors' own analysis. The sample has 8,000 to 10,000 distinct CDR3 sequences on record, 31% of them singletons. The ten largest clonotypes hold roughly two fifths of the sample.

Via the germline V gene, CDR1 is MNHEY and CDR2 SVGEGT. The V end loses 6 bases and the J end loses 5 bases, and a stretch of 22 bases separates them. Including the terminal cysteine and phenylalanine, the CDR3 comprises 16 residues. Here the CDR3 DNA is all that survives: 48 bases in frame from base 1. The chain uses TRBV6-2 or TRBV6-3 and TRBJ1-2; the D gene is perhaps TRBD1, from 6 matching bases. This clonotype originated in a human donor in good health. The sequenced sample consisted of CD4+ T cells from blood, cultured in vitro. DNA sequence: TGTGCCAGCAGCAGGATACAGGGCACCGAAACTTATGGCTACACCTTC. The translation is CASSRIQGTETYGYTF.